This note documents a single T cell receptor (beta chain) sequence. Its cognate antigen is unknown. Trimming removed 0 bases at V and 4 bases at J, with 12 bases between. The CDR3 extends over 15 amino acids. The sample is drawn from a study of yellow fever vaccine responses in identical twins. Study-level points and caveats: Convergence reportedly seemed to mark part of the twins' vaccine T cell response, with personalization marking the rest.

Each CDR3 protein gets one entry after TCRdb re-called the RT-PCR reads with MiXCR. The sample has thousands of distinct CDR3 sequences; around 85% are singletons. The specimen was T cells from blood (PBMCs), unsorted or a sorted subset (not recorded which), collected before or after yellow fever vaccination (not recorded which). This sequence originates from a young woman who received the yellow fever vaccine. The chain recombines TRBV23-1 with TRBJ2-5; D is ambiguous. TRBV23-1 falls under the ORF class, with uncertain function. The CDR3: CASSQSSFAPETQYF. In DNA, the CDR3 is TGCGCCAGCAGTCAATCGTCCTTCGCCCCAGAGACCCAGTACTTC.